The present entry profiles one T cell receptor beta chain with its context. Its antigen is unidentified. The same CDR3 can be traced to other DNA sequences in this sample. Some 28,000 T cell genomes (approximately 0.2 ug DNA) went into each sorted-subset replicate. Assay: immunoSEQ multiplex PCR; the TCRdb copy retains only in-frame clones and omits some. This repertoire shows over a million clones, roughly 96% found once; its top ten account for about 1.2%. Naive CD45RA+ and memory CD45RA-negative subsets were split from CD4+ cells. The data originate from a study of shared clonotypes between healthy human individuals. Germline V CDR1 and CDR2: LNHNV, YYDKDF (reference sequence). Trimming removed 0 bases from V and 7 bases from J, with 7 bases in between. There are 13 residues in the CDR3. Study-level results: Donor clonotype sharing was expected to depend on sequencing depth.

This sequence was found in a man aged 25 to 40 in good health. The gene calls are TRBV15 and TRBJ2-1; D is unclear. The specimen sequenced was naive CD4+ T cells sorted from blood. Subset: CD45RA+ positively selected. CDR3 protein: CATSRDLGNEQFF. CDR3 sequence (DNA): TGTGCCACCAGCAGAGATCTAGGGAATGAGCAGTTCTTC.